The 28 T cell receptor beta chains presented below share a single source sample, sequenced in a study of blood T cell repertoires in COVID-19. Profiling relied on immunoSEQ multiplex PCR, and the TCRdb table lists in-frame clones only, not all of them. The sample has hundreds of thousands of clones; nearly 90% are singletons. Sequenced: PBMCs or T cells enriched from blood (not recorded which). The source is a woman aged 18-29 years with acute COVID-19.

This chain connects TRBV11-2 to TRBJ2-7; D remains ambiguous. CDR1 and CDR2 from the germline V gene are SGHAT and FQNNGV. CDR3 length: 12 amino acids. V shed 2 bases and J shed 7 bases, with 9 bases lying between them. The CDR3, as DNA: TGTGCCAGCAGCTTATCCAACAAGGAGCAGTACTTC. Translating it yields CASSLSNKEQYF.

The V and J genes are TRBV11-2 and TRBJ2-1; 14 nucleotides agree with TRBD2. Losses at the gene ends were 5 bases for V and 10 bases for J; bases not matched to a gene: 13. The CDR3 is 17 residues long. Germline V gene data show CDR1 as SGHAT and CDR2 as FQNNGV. The CDR3 DNA reads as TGTGCCAGCAGCCGCGTAGTCAGACTAGCGGGAGGGGTAGAGCAGTTCTTC. Translating it yields CASSRVVRLAGGVEQFF.

CDR3: CASSQMGGDIGYEQYF. The CDR3 DNA reads as TGTGCCAGCAGCCAAATGGGGGGGGACATCGGATACGAGCAGTACTTC. The chain employs TRBV4-2 and TRBJ2-7; D possibly corresponds to TRBD2 (7 bases). From germline, CDR1 is LGHNA and CDR2 YNFKEQ. This CDR3 has 16 amino acids. V lost 2 bases and J 4 bases, leaving 18 bases between the germline ends.

The chain carries TRBV4-1 and TRBJ2-5, with D perhaps matching TRBD2 (6 bases). The CDR3 has 15 amino acids. The V gene lost 2 bases and the J gene lost 5 bases, with 15 bases spanning the gap. In germline, CDR1 is MGHRA, CDR2 YSYEKL. The CDR3 is CASSQTTSPGETQYF. In DNA form, the CDR3 reads TGCGCCAGCAGCCAAACTACTAGCCCGGGGGAGACCCAGTACTTC.

The J gene is TRBJ2-7, the V gene TRBV19; the match to TRBD2 covers 10 bases. This CDR3 has 14 amino acids. Per the germline V gene, CDR1 is LNHDA and CDR2 is SQIVND (reference sequence). V shed 1 base, J shed 6 bases, and the junction held 3 bases outside the gene matches. The CDR3 DNA sequence: TGTGCCAGTAGTATAGGTCTAGCGGGAGTCGAGCAGTACTTC. This sequence encodes CASSIGLAGVEQYF.

The genes are TRBV2 and TRBJ2-1; 11 positions match TRBD2. Trimming took 7 bases from V and 5 from J; bases not matched to a gene: 7. Germline V CDR1 and CDR2: SNHLY, FYNNEI. The CDR3 consists of 15 residues. CDR3 in amino acids: CASTSSGRTNNEQFF. CDR3 sequence (DNA): TGTGCCAGCACTTCTAGCGGGAGGACTAACAATGAGCAGTTCTTC.

The chain links TRBV28 to TRBJ1-1; 8 nucleotides line up with TRBD1. The CDR3 totals 15 residues. V lost 4 bases, J lost 5 bases, and 9 bases stayed unmatched. Germline CDR1 and CDR2: MDHEN and SYDVKM. In DNA form, the CDR3 reads TGTGCCAGCAGTTCCCCGGCAGGGGGCTTGACTGAAGCTTTCTTT. This translates into CASSSPAGGLTEAFF.

The CDR3: CASSFFSWYAFF. The CDR3 DNA reads TGTGCCAGCAGCTTCTTTAGTTGGTATGCTTTCTTT. The chain uses TRBV5-5 and TRBJ1-1; no reliable D call. V was clipped by 2 bases and J by 11 bases, with 13 bases between them. Germline lookup yields CDR1 SGHKS and CDR2 YYEKEE (reference sequence). CDR3 length: 12 residues. The full variable domain, with the rest looked up from reference TRBV5-5 and TRBJ1-1, is DAGVTQSPTHLIKTRGQQVTLRCSPISGHKSVSWYQQVLGQGPQFIFQYYEKEERGRGNFPDRFSARQFPNYSSELNVNALLLGDSALYLCASSFFSWYAFFGQGTRLTVV.

For the CDR3, the DNA is TGTGCCAGCAGCTTCCTCAAGACAGGGTTTCGGGGTGAGCAGTTCTTC. Residues: CASSFLKTGFRGEQFF. V usage is TRBV13 and J usage is TRBJ2-1; 7 bases map to TRBD1. Germline V gene data show CDR1 as PRHDT and CDR2 as FYEKMQ (reference sequence). The CDR3 contains 16 residues. With V trimmed by 3 bases and J by 9 bases, 14 bases remained unmatched.

With regard to this clone: Other DNA sequences in the sample encode the same CDR3. The CDR3 loop reads CASSQGTALYNEQFF. The DNA of the CDR3 is TGCGCCAGCAGCCAAGGAACAGCTCTCTACAATGAGCAGTTCTTC. This chain links TRBV4-3 with TRBJ2-1; D uncertain. The CDR3 runs to 15 residues. CDR1 and CDR2 from the germline V gene are LGHNA and YSLEER. The V end lost 1 base, the J end lost 3 bases, and 10 bases lay between the germline ends.

The V and J genes are TRBV10-2 and TRBJ2-1; 12 nucleotides line up with TRBD2. CDR3 length: 16 residues. With 6 bases clipped from V and 7 bases from J, the junction kept 10 bases outside the gene matches. The germline CDR1 and CDR2 sequences are WSHSY and SAAADI. The chain's CDR3 is CASRHLTSGSQNEQFF. Here the CDR3 DNA reads TGCGCCAGCAGACACCTGACTAGCGGGAGTCAAAATGAGCAGTTCTTC.

The rearrangement uses TRBV12-5 and TRBJ2-3; the match to TRBD1 covers 10 bases. Germline V gene lookup returns CDR1 LGHNT and CDR2 FRNRAP. The CDR3 runs to 11 residues. The J segment lost 13 bases and the V segment lost 6 bases, leaving 4 bases of the junction unmatched. CDR3 amino acids: CASGTTGGKYF. In DNA form, the CDR3 reads TGTGCTAGTGGCACGACAGGGGGCAAGTATTTT.

The chain has TRBV5-5 and TRBJ1-4; TRBD1 aligns across 8 bases. Germline V lookup: CDR1 SGHKS, CDR2 YYEKEE (reference sequence). The CDR3 is 19 residues long. J was trimmed by 1 base and V by 4 bases; bases with no gene match: 15. This CDR3 reads CASSPDRGALLGTNEKLFF. The CDR3 bases are TGTGCCAGCAGCCCCGACAGGGGAGCTCTATTGGGAACTAATGAAAAACTGTTTTTT.

This rearrangement joins TRBV28 to TRBJ2-5; possibly TRBD1 for D (6 bases). V lost 6 bases, J lost 5 bases, and 13 bases lay in between. Germline V gene sequence: CDR1 MDHEN, CDR2 SYDVKM. The length of the CDR3 is 13 residues. CDR3 sequence reads: CASSTGRRETQYF. The CDR3 nucleotides are TGTGCCAGCAGCACAGGGCGGCGGGAGACCCAGTACTTC.

The V gene is TRBV10-3, the J gene TRBJ1-4; 8 nucleotides agree with TRBD1. Per the germline V gene, CDR1 is ENHRY and CDR2 is SYGVKD. V shed 4 bases, J shed 7 bases, and the junction held 5 bases outside the gene matches. The CDR3 is made up of 14 amino acids. The CDR3 spells CAISGTGKGEKLFF. The DNA for the CDR3 is TGTGCCATCAGTGGGACAGGGAAGGGTGAAAAACTGTTTTTT.

The genes are TRBV9 and TRBJ2-7; a weak D match, TRBD1 (6 bases). The V end lost 4 bases, the J end lost 9 bases, and 14 bases lay between the germline ends. Germline lookup yields CDR1 SGDLS and CDR2 YYNGEE. The CDR3 consists of 12 residues. CDR3 loop: CASSPRDIPQYF. In DNA, the CDR3 is TGTGCCAGCAGCCCCAGGGACATCCCGCAGTACTTC.

The chain couples TRBV27 to TRBJ2-1, with 7 bases aligning to TRBD2. This CDR3 is 16 amino acids long. Germline V gives CDR1 MNHEY, CDR2 SMNVEV (reference sequence). The trim removed 6 bases at V and 6 bases at J, leaving 14 bases unmatched. In DNA, the CDR3 is TGTGCCAGCAGAACCCCAAGCGGGACTCTGGGCAATGAGCAGTTCTTC. This encodes CASRTPSGTLGNEQFF.

This rearrangement joins TRBV24-1 to TRBJ2-1, with 7 bases identical to TRBD2. V dropped 5 bases and J dropped 1; count of bases not matched to a gene: 1. The CDR3 runs to 14 residues. Looked up from germline, CDR1 is KGHDR and CDR2 is SFDVKD. The CDR3 loop is CATSVGGSYNEQFF. CDR3 DNA: TGTGCCACCAGTGTGGGGGGGTCCTACAATGAGCAGTTCTTC.

The CDR3 loop is CASSGLSGETGNTIYF. The CDR3 DNA reads as TGTGCCAGCAGTGGATTGAGCGGAGAGACTGGAAACACCATATATTTT. The rearrangement uses TRBV6-1 and TRBJ1-3; no reliable D call. Germline CDR1 is MNHNS and CDR2 is SASEGT. The ends were cut back, 4 bases at V and 2 bases at J, with 15 bases in the middle. The CDR3 loop spans 16 amino acids.

The chain carries TRBV4-1 and TRBJ1-2, with D perhaps TRBD1 (5 bases). V was cut by 7 bases and J by 6 bases, with 18 bases left in between. This CDR3 has 14 amino acids. CDR1 is MGHRA and CDR2 is YSYEKL in the germline V gene. The CDR3 loop reads CASTPSTGYDGYTF. DNA for the CDR3: TGCGCCAGCACCCCTTCAACAGGCTATGATGGCTACACCTTC.

The chain employs TRBV19 and TRBJ2-5; D perhaps matches TRBD2 (6 bases). Germline CDR1 reads LNHDA; CDR2 reads SQIVND (reference sequence). The CDR3 has 13 residues. Trimming cost V 6 bases and J 5 bases, with 13 bases left between them. The CDR3 reads CASSPTSRETQYF. DNA for the CDR3: TGTGCCAGTAGCCCGACTAGTAGGGAGACCCAGTACTTC.

The chain combines TRBV10-1 with TRBJ2-5, with TRBD2 identical over 12 bases. The V gene's germline CDR1 is WNHNN and CDR2 SYGVQD (reference sequence). The CDR3 has 18 amino acids. The trim removed 2 bases at V and 0 bases at J, leaving 7 bases unmatched. The chain's CDR3 is CASSEPPGLAGNQETQYF. CDR3 DNA sequence: TGCGCCAGCAGTGAGCCCCCCGGACTAGCGGGAAACCAAGAGACCCAGTACTTC.

This chain connects TRBV5-1 to TRBJ1-2; 10 bases agree with TRBD1. J lost 5 bases, V lost 0 bases, and 4 bases had no gene match. The CDR3 has 15 amino acids. Per the germline V gene, CDR1 is SGHRS and CDR2 is YFSETQ. For the CDR3, the DNA is TGCGCCAGCAGCTTGGGACAGGGGGCTAGTTATGGCTACACCTTC. Translation: CASSLGQGASYGYTF.

The chain joins TRBV10-2 to TRBJ1-2, with D uncertain. CDR1 is WSHSY, CDR2 SAAADI, per germline. V was trimmed by 0 bases and J by 7 bases, leaving 12 bases between them. The CDR3 has 14 residues. This CDR3 reads CASSESSRAGGYTF. The CDR3 bases are TGCGCCAGCAGTGAGTCTTCCCGGGCGGGTGGCTACACCTTC.

This clone has a handful of counts. The J gene is TRBJ2-1, the V gene TRBV5-1; D is perhaps TRBD2 (6 bases). Trimming removed 6 bases from V and 5 bases from J, with 9 bases in between. Per germline, CDR1 SGHRS and CDR2 YFSETQ. The CDR3 totals 12 residues. CDR3 coding DNA: TGCGCCAGCATGGGACTCGACAATGAGCAGTTCTTC. This translates into CASMGLDNEQFF.

The chain recombines TRBV4-1 with TRBJ1-6; D might be TRBD1 (5 bases). The CDR3 runs to 15 residues. V was trimmed by 4 bases and J by 7 bases, leaving 14 bases between them. Looked up from germline, CDR1 is MGHRA and CDR2 is YSYEKL. For the CDR3, the DNA is TGCGCCAGCAGCCTGGGGGGGACGTACAATTCACCCCTCCACTTT. Protein: CASSLGGTYNSPLHF.

The chain links TRBV30 to TRBJ2-1; D not certain. The germline gives CDR1 GTSNPN, CDR2 SVGIG (reference sequence). The CDR3 runs 13 residues. Trimming removed 0 bases at V and 9 bases at J, with 12 bases between. The CDR3 here is CAWSVQLGVEQFF. CDR3 DNA sequence: TGTGCCTGGAGTGTACAGCTTGGTGTTGAGCAGTTCTTC.

The chain is built from TRBV9 and TRBJ2-3; the match to TRBD2 covers 7 bases. V lost 1 base, J lost 6 bases, and 11 bases stayed unmatched. The CDR3 runs 16 residues. The V gene's germline CDR1 is SGDLS and CDR2 YYNGEE. This chain's CDR3 is CASSVSTGTKRDTQYF. DNA of the CDR3: TGTGCCAGCAGCGTATCGACCGGGACTAAAAGGGATACGCAGTATTTT.